This T cell receptor beta chain was identified during a study of shared clonotypes between healthy human individuals. Data came from immunoSEQ multiplex PCR; TCRdb stores just in-frame clones and leaves some out. In the table there are some 2.3 million clones, 90% to 95% of which are singletons. The germline V and J ends were trimmed by 4 bases and 0 bases, with 10 bases remaining between them. Germline assignment: CDR1 SGHRS and CDR2 YFSETQ. This CDR3 is built from 14 residues. This sequence originates from a man between 18 and 35 years old in good health. Some clones in this sample may be carry-over from other donors' samples. Sequencing input: naive CD4+ T cells from PBMCs. Subset indicated: CD45RA+ positively selected. The V and J genes are TRBV5-1 and TRBJ1-2, with D perhaps matching TRBD1 (5 bases). The DNA of the CDR3 is TGCGCCAGCAGCAACGGGACGTCTAACTATGGCTACACCTTC. Protein: CASSNGTSNYGYTF.